This T cell receptor beta chain was recovered during a study of T-cell reconstitution after alpha-beta-depleted transplantation in children. Study observations and caveats: T-cell numbers and diversity, one year after transplant, stemmed largely from T cells that were newly produced. By about two months after transplant, alpha-beta T cells reportedly arose from several hundred graft clones that had expanded.

Unique molecular identifiers tagged the TCRbeta library. TCRdb re-derived calls from the PCR reads in MiXCR, one entry per CDR3 protein. Among about 980,000 distinct CDR3 sequences listed, about 29% were seen once. CDR3 size: 15 residues. The germline V and J ends were trimmed by 0 bases and 7 bases, with 16 bases remaining between them. The V gene's germline CDR1 is LGHNA and CDR2 YSLEER. With regard to this clonotype: Its antigen remains unknown.

The V call is TRBV4-3, the J call TRBJ2-7; D unclear. This TCR derives from a boy younger than two who had a stem cell transplant for SCID, so the T cells may come from the graft donor. The sequences come from PBMCs, mostly from graft donor cells, collected 360 days after TCRalphabeta/CD19-depleted stem cell transplant. The CDR3 sequence is CASSQDGLGKWEQYF. The DNA for the CDR3 is TGCGCCAGCAGCCAAGATGGGTTAGGGAAGTGGGAGCAGTACTTC.